This paragraph reports one T cell receptor beta chain. Clones were sequenced by immunoSEQ multiplex PCR, and TCRdb holds only the in-frame ones, with some missing. The profile shows under 250,000 clones, 88% of them singletons. This entry belongs to a study of blood T cell repertoires in COVID-19. Whole-study context: Some COVID-19 samples were acute and others convalescent; all came from the United States, Italy and Spain.

V shed 3 bases, J shed 5 bases, and the junction held 14 bases outside the gene matches. Germline CDR1 is SGHRS and CDR2 is YFSETQ. There are 17 residues in the CDR3. The clonotype was recovered from a man aged 45-65 years with COVID-19, enrolled during active disease. This chain uses TRBV5-1 with TRBJ2-3, with 8 bases that match TRBD1. Sequencing used peripheral blood. The DNA for the CDR3 is TGCGCCAGCAGCTCCGGACAGGGTCAAGCGCGAGGAGATACGCAGTATTTT. The encoded protein is CASSSGQGQARGDTQYF. Full variable domain (outside the CDR3, taken from reference TRBV5-1 and TRBJ2-3): KAGVTQTPRYLIKTRGQQVTLSCSPISGHRSVSWYQQTPGQGLQFLFEYFSETQRNKGNFPGRFSGRQFSNSRSEMNVSTLELGDSALYLCASSSGQGQARGDTQYFGPGTRLTVL.